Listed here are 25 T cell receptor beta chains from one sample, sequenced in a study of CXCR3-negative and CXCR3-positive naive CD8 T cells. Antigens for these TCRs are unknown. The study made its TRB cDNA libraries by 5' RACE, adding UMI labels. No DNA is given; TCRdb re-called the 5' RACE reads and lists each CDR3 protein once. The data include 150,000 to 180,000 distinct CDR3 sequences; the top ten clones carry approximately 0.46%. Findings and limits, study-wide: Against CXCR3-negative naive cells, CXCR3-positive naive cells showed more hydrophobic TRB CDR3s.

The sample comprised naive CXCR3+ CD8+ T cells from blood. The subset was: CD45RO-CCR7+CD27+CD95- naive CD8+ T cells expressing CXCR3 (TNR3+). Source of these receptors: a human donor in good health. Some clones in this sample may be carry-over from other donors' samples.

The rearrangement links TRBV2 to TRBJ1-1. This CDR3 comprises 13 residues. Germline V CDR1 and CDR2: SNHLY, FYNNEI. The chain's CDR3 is CASRGIGNTEAFF.

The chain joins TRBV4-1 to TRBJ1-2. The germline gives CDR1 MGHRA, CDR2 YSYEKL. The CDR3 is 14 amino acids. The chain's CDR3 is CASSPPLRVQGYTF.

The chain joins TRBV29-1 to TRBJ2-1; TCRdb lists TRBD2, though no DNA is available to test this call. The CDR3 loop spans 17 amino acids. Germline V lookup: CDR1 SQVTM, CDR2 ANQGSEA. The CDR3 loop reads CSALSGPPGFIYNEQFF.

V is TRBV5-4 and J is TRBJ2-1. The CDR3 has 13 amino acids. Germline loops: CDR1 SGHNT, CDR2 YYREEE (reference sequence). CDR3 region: CASSFYSYNEQFF.

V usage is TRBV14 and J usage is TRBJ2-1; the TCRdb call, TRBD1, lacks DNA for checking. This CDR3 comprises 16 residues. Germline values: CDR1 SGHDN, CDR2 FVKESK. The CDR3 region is CASSQGQGKGYNEQFF.

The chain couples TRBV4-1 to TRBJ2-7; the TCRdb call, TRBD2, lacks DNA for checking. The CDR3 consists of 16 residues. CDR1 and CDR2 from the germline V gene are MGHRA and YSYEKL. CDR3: CASSHGTSGSLGEQYF.

The CDR3 sequence: CASSSVPFSNFYEQYF. V gene TRBV28 combines with J gene TRBJ2-7; TCRdb outputs TRBD1, but without DNA this stays unchecked. Germline CDR1 MDHEN, CDR2 SYDVKM. The CDR3 consists of 16 residues.

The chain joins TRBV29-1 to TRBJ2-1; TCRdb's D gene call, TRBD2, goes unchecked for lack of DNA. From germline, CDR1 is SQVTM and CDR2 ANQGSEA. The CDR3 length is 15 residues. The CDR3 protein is CSVVETSGEDNEQFF.

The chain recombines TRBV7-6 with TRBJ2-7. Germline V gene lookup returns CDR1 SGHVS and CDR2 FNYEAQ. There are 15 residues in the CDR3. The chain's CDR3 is CASSRTPKNFYEQYF.

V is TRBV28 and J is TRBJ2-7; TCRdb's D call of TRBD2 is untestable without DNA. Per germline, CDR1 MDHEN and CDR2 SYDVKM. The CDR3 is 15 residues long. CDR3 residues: CASSWRGISSYEQYF.

CDR3 region: CASSVTSGRVSSYNEQFF. The chain combines TRBV14 with TRBJ2-1; TCRdb reports TRBD2, a call that lacks DNA to check it against. The CDR3 consists of 18 residues. Germline lookup yields CDR1 SGHDN and CDR2 FVKESK.

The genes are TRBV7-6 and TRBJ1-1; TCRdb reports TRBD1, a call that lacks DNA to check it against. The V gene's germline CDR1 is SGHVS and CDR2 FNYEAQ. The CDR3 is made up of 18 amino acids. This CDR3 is CASSPVGVGGGIVTEAFF.

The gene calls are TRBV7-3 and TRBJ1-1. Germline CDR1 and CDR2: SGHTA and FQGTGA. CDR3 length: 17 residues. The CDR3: CASSLTFIGGPGTEAFF.

The CDR3 region is CASSQDFSGRVNEQFF. J is TRBJ2-1 and V is TRBV4-2; with no DNA, the TCRdb D assignment of TRBD2 cannot be verified. CDR3 length equals 16 residues. Germline CDR1 and CDR2: LGHNA and YNFKEQ.

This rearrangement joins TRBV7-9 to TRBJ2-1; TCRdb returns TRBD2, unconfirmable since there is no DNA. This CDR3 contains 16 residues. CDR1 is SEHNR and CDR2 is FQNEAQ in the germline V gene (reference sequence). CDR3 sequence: CASSLAYGGKYNEQFF. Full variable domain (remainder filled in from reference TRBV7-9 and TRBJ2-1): DTGVSQNPRHKITKRGQNVTFRCDPISEHNRLYWYRQTLGQGPEFLTYFQNEAQLEKSRLLSDRFSAERPKGSFSTLEIQRTEQGDSAMYLCASSLAYGGKYNEQFFGPGTRLTVL.

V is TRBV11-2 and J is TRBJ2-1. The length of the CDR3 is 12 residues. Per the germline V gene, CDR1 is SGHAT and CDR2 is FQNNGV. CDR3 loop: CASSLVNNEQFF.

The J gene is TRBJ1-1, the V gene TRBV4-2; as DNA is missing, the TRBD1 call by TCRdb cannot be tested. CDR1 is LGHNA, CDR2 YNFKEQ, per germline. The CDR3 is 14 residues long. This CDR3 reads CASSPRASATEAFF.

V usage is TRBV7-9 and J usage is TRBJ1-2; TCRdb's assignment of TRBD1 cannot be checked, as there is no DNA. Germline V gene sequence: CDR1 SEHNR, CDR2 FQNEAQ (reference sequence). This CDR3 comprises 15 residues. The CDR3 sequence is CASSERTGDLNGYTF.

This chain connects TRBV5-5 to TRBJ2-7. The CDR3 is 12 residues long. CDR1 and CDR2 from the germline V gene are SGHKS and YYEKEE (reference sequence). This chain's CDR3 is CASSSLVNRQYF.

The CDR3 sequence: CASSESFLTGELFF. The chain uses TRBV25-1 and TRBJ2-2. Germline V gives CDR1 MGHDK, CDR2 SYGVNS. The CDR3 is 14 amino acids.

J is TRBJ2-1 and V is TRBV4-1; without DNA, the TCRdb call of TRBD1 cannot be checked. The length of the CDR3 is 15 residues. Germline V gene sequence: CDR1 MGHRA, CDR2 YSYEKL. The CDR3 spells CASSFRDRVIDEQFF.

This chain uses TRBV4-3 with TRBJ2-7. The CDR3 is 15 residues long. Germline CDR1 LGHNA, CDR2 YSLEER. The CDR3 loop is CASSQDLDRSYEQYF.

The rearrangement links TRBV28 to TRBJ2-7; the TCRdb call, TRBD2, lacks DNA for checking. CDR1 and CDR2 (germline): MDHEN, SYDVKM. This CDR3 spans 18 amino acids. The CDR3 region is CASSLSYRTSGSPYEQYF.

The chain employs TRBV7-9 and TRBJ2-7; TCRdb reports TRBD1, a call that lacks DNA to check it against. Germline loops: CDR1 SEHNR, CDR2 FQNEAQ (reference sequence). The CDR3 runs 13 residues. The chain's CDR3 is CASSTPRGGEQYF.

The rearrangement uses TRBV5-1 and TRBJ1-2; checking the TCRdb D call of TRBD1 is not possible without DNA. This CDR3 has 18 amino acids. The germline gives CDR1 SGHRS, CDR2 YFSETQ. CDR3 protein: CASSLEGAGEYANYGYTF. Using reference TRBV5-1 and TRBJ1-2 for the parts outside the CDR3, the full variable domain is KAGVTQTPRYLIKTRGQQVTLSCSPISGHRSVSWYQQTPGQGLQFLFEYFSETQRNKGNFPGRFSGRQFSNSRSEMNVSTLELGDSALYLCASSLEGAGEYANYGYTFGSGTRLTVV.